The 17 T cell receptor beta chains reported below all come from one sample, sequenced in a study of cytomegalovirus exposure and HLA in healthy donors. 13 Jbeta primers and 60 Vbeta primers were used for the PCR. Only in-frame clones appear in the TCRdb table, and some are missing; sequencing was by immunoSEQ multiplex PCR. The data contain roughly 99,000 clones, about 74% of them singletons. The sample consisted of PBMCs. Receptor source: a male donor in good health and CMV-seronegative.

This chain uses TRBV4-1 with TRBJ1-4; TRBD1 aligns across 8 bases. V trimming: 0 bases; J trimming: 8 bases; junction bases outside the gene matches: 8. Per germline, CDR1 MGHRA and CDR2 YSYEKL. This CDR3 spans 16 amino acids. Here the CDR3 reads CASSQDGGTGGEKLFF. The CDR3 DNA reads TGCGCCAGCAGCCAAGATGGCGGGACAGGCGGCGAAAAACTGTTTTTT.

This clone was seen more than once but under ten times. The chain carries TRBV28 and TRBJ1-2; unclear D gene. Germline-derived CDR1 and CDR2 are MDHEN and SYDVKM. Between the trimmed V and J ends, which lost 3 bases and 7 bases, there was a span of 15 bases. The CDR3 loop spans 14 amino acids. The CDR3 bases are TGTGCCAGCAGTTTCTACGCTAGCGGCGGTGGCTACACCTTC. It is translated as CASSFYASGGGYTF.

The rearrangement joins TRBV7-3 to TRBJ2-5, with 7 bases lining up with TRBD1. Germline lookup yields CDR1 SGHTA and CDR2 FQGTGA. The junction had 6 bases not matched to a gene; V was cut back by 5 bases and J by 3 bases. The length of the CDR3 is 14 residues. This CDR3 reads CASSPTGNEETQYF. The CDR3 nucleotides read TGTGCCAGCAGCCCGACAGGGAATGAAGAGACCCAGTACTTC.

The chain combines TRBV6-5 with TRBJ2-1, with 7 bases aligning to TRBD1. V trimming: 5 bases; J trimming: 3 bases; junction bases outside the gene matches: 4. The germline V gene encodes CDR1 MNHEY and CDR2 SVGAGI. The CDR3 contains 14 residues. As DNA, the CDR3 is TGTGCCAGCAGTGACAGGGAACGCTACAATGAGCAGTTCTTC. This gives the protein CASSDRERYNEQFF.

The rearrangement uses TRBV6-1 and TRBJ2-2, with 7 bases that match TRBD1. The germline gives CDR1 MNHNS, CDR2 SASEGT. V lost 3 bases and J lost 1; bases outside the gene matches: 5. The CDR3 sequence is 16 residues long. Here the CDR3 DNA reads TGTGCCAGCAGTGAGTTTCAGGGGGAGAACACCGGGGAGCTGTTTTTT. Translation gives CASSEFQGENTGELFF.

The chain uses TRBV28 and TRBJ1-5, with a weak D call TRBD1 (6 bases). CDR1 MDHEN and CDR2 SYDVKM come from the germline V gene. This CDR3 has 15 amino acids. The V gene lost 5 bases and the J gene lost 6 bases, with 17 bases spanning the gap. CDR3 protein: CASSPPRGGVQPQHF. The CDR3 DNA follows: TGTGCCAGCAGTCCCCCCAGGGGAGGGGTTCAGCCCCAGCATTTT.

V is TRBV18 and J is TRBJ1-1; 7 positions agree with TRBD1. The CDR3 covers 11 residues. The germline V gene encodes CDR1 KGHSH and CDR2 LQKENI. Trimming removed 3 bases from V and 8 bases from J; junction bases left unmatched: 0. CDR3 sequence reads: CASSPRGEAFF. In DNA form, the CDR3 reads TGTGCCAGCTCACCCAGGGGGGAAGCTTTCTTT.

The rearrangement joins TRBV28 to TRBJ1-2, with D unresolved. The CDR3 spans 13 residues. V lost 7 bases and J lost 4, with 13 bases in between. The germline V gene encodes CDR1 MDHEN and CDR2 SYDVKM. CDR3 loop: CASTLKIGYGYTF. DNA for the CDR3: TGTGCCAGCACCCTAAAAATTGGCTATGGCTACACCTTC.

This clone has only a few counts. This rearrangement joins TRBV6-5 to TRBJ2-1; 8 nucleotides line up with TRBD1. This CDR3 is built from 14 residues. The V gene end was trimmed by 0 bases and the J gene end by 12 bases; junction bases not matched to a gene: 7. Germline loops: CDR1 MNHEY, CDR2 SVGAGI. The CDR3 bases are TGTGCCAGCAGTTACTCGCCCCGGACAGGGCCGCAGTTCTTC. Translation gives CASSYSPRTGPQFF.

This sequence joins TRBV9 and TRBJ1-1; D ambiguous. This CDR3 has 16 residues. Trimming removed 4 bases from V and 1 base from J, with 17 bases in between. Looked up from germline, CDR1 is SGDLS and CDR2 is YYNGEE. Here the CDR3 reads CASSPRSTWRNTEAFF. The CDR3 bases are TGTGCCAGCAGCCCTCGTTCGACGTGGAGGAACACTGAAGCTTTCTTT.

In this sample, this clone turned up once. This chain joins TRBV27 and TRBJ2-7, with D perhaps TRBD1 (6 bases). The germline V and J ends were trimmed by 8 bases and 0 bases, with 14 bases remaining between them. This CDR3 region has 14 residues. Germline V gene sequence: CDR1 MNHEY, CDR2 SMNVEV (reference sequence). The CDR3 sequence: CASHQNRDSYEQYF. The CDR3 nucleotides are TGTGCCAGCCATCAAAACAGGGACTCCTACGAGCAGTACTTC.

The genes are TRBV5-1 and TRBJ2-1; 9 nucleotides line up with TRBD1. The CDR3 extends over 17 amino acids. After removal of 5 bases from V and 6 bases from J, the junction contained 15 bases not matched to a gene. The germline gives CDR1 SGHRS, CDR2 YFSETQ. CDR3 nucleotides: TGCGCCAGCAGACAACACAGGGGGCGGGATCTTCTCAATGAGCAGTTCTTC. This encodes CASRQHRGRDLLNEQFF.

The J gene is TRBJ1-2, the V gene TRBV4-2, with 8 bases aligning to TRBD1. Germline values: CDR1 LGHNA, CDR2 YNFKEQ. V shed 3 bases and J 7 bases; nucleotides not matched to a gene: 13. The CDR3 totals 16 residues. This CDR3 is CASSQSTTGVMSGYTF. CDR3 in DNA: TGTGCCAGCAGCCAGTCAACGACAGGGGTTATGAGTGGCTACACCTTC.

The chain is built from TRBV27 and TRBJ1-2; D uncertain. Germline values: CDR1 MNHEY, CDR2 SMNVEV (reference sequence). The V and J ends lost 4 bases and 8 bases respectively, with 17 bases between them. The CDR3 extends over 14 amino acids. The CDR3 sequence: CASSYSERTGGYTF. Written as DNA, the CDR3 is TGTGCCAGCAGTTATTCGGAGCGAACCGGGGGCTACACCTTC.

The rearrangement joins TRBV11-3 to TRBJ2-1; D possibly corresponds to TRBD2 (6 bases). Germline assignment: CDR1 SGHNT and CDR2 YENEEA. V was clipped by 1 base and J by 8 bases, with 12 bases between them. The CDR3 runs 14 residues. As DNA, the CDR3 is TGTGCCAGCAGCTTAGGAAGGGGAGGCGATGAGCAGTTCTTC. Amino acids: CASSLGRGGDEQFF.

J is TRBJ2-2 and V is TRBV27; 8 bases align to TRBD1. V gave up 6 bases and J gave up 4 bases; unmatched junction bases: 4. The V gene's germline CDR1 is MNHEY and CDR2 SMNVEV (reference sequence). The CDR3 covers 14 residues. The CDR3 nucleotides are TGTGCCAGCAGCCCGGGACAGGCCACCGGGGAGCTGTTTTTT. Encoded protein: CASSPGQATGELFF.

The CDR3 sequence is CATSRGGTGEYEQYF. The CDR3 region has the DNA TGTGCCACCAGCAGAGGGGGGACAGGAGAGTACGAGCAGTACTTC. The chain has TRBV15 and TRBJ2-7, with 8 bases aligning to TRBD1. Germline trimming cut 1 base from V and 4 bases from J; bases unmatched to any gene: 6. CDR3 length equals 15 residues. Germline assignment: CDR1 LNHNV and CDR2 YYDKDF (reference sequence).